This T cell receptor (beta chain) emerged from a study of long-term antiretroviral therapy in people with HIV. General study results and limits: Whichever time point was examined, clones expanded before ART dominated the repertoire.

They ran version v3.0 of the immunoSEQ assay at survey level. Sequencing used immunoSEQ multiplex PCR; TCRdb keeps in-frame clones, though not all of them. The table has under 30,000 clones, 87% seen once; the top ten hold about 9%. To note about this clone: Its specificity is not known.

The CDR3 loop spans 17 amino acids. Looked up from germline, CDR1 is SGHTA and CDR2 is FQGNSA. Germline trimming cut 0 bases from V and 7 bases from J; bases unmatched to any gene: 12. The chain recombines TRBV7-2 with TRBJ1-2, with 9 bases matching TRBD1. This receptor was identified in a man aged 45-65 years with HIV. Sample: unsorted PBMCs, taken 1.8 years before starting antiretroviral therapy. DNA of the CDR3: TGTGCCAGCAGCTTAGCAGGTGGGACAGGGTGGTATTTTGGCTACACCTTC. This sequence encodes CASSLAGGTGWYFGYTF.